A selection of T cell receptor beta chains follows, all from one sample in a study of cytomegalovirus exposure and HLA in healthy donors. Sequencing used immunoSEQ multiplex PCR; TCRdb keeps in-frame clones, though not all of them. The data contain 99,000 or so clones, around 80% of them singletons. The sequenced material came from PBMCs. The source of these receptors is a man younger than 35 in good health and CMV-seronegative. CDR3s include the opening cysteine and the closing phenylalanine or tryptophan. The D gene is left open where the match is weak. Where a row states a size, it is once, few, many or the class of an expanded clone; other rows omit it.

>.|TRBV29-1|.|TRBJ2-1
CSVEDLPALQGNEQFF
TGCAGCGTTGAAGATCTTCCAGCCCTCCAGGGGAATGAGCAGTTCTTC
>.|TRBV9|.|TRBJ1-1
CASSVDSTGTEAFF
TGTGCCAGCAGCGTAGACTCGACGGGCACTGAAGCTTTCTTT
>.|TRBV29-1|.|TRBJ2-2
CSVAPGNTGELFF
TGCAGCGTTGCCCCAGGGAACACCGGGGAGCTGTTTTTT
>few|TRBV25-1|.|TRBJ1-1
CASSEQLNTEAFF
TGTGCCAGCAGTGAACAGTTGAACACTGAAGCTTTCTTT
>.|TRBV19|.|TRBJ1-1
CASRIGGTEAFF
TGTGCCAGTAGAATCGGGGGGACTGAAGCTTTCTTT
>.|TRBV5-4|TRBD2|TRBJ2-7
CASSLSARLAGVYEQYF
TGTGCCAGCAGCTTAAGCGCCAGGCTAGCGGGAGTGTACGAGCAGTACTTC
>.|TRBV28|.|TRBJ2-7
CAILHRVTYEQYF
TGTGCCATTCTCCACAGGGTTACCTACGAGCAGTACTTC
>.|TRBV6-5|.|TRBJ2-7
CASHGGDRVYEQYF
TGTGCCAGCCACGGGGGGGACAGGGTATACGAGCAGTACTTC
>.|TRBV28|TRBD2|TRBJ2-5
CASSLLAGQQETQYF
TGTGCCAGCAGCCTCCTAGCGGGTCAACAAGAGACCCAGTACTTC
>.|TRBV10-3|TRBD1|TRBJ1-5
CAISGGGGPNQPQHF
TGTGCCATCAGCGGAGGAGGGGGCCCAAATCAGCCCCAGCATTTT
>.|TRBV19|TRBD1|TRBJ2-7
CASSSSRDSLRQYF
TGTGCCAGTAGTTCATCGAGGGACAGTCTTAGGCAGTACTTC
>.|TRBV6-5|TRBD2|TRBJ2-1
CASSYLGLAGGKEQFF
TGTGCCAGCAGTTACCTTGGACTAGCGGGAGGCAAAGAGCAGTTCTTC
>.|TRBV6-6|.|TRBJ1-1
CASNEQGGTEAFF
TGTGCCAGCAACGAACAGGGTGGCACTGAAGCTTTCTTT
>few|TRBV6-6|.|TRBJ1-1
CASSYTGLRSTEAFF
TGTGCCAGCAGTTACACCGGGTTAAGGAGCACTGAAGCTTTCTTT
>.|TRBV29-1|.|TRBJ1-2
CSGQGWDGYTF
TGCAGCGGCCAGGGATGGGATGGCTACACCTTC
>.|TRBV10-3|.|TRBJ2-7
CAIRGQTHDRLNYEQYF
TGTGCCATCCGAGGACAGACCCACGACAGGCTAAACTACGAGCAGTACTTC
>.|TRBV18|TRBD1|TRBJ2-1
CASSPMGVQGANEQFF
TGTGCCAGCTCACCGATGGGGGTACAGGGGGCGAATGAGCAGTTCTTC
>.|TRBV6-6|.|TRBJ1-6
CASSEQGSLHF
TGTGCCAGCAGTGAGCAGGGGTCCCTCCACTTT
>few|TRBV28|TRBD1|TRBJ2-7
CASTITGTGIHEQYF
TGTGCCAGCACCATAACCGGGACAGGGATCCACGAGCAGTACTTC
>.|TRBV11-3|TRBD2|TRBJ2-5
CASSLETGASGSGQYF
TGTGCCAGCAGCTTAGAGACTGGGGCTAGCGGGAGCGGCCAGTACTTC
>.|TRBV4-1|TRBD1|TRBJ2-7
CASSQATGTGSFYEQYF
TGCGCCAGCAGCCAAGCCACCGGGACAGGGTCCTTCTACGAGCAGTACTTC
>.|TRBV5-4|TRBD1|TRBJ1-5
CASSLALDRGNQPQHF
TGTGCCAGCAGCTTGGCCCTGGACAGGGGCAATCAGCCCCAGCATTTT
>.|TRBV7-3|TRBD2|TRBJ2-3
CASSLSTGRSQYF
TGTGCCAGCAGCTTATCCACCGGGAGGTCGCAGTATTTT
>.|TRBV10-1|.|TRBJ1-1
CASSETMNTEAFF
TGCGCCAGCAGTGAAACAATGAACACTGAAGCTTTCTTT
>.|TRBV19|TRBD1|TRBJ2-7
CASSISQGAYEQYF
TGTGCCAGTAGTATATCTCAGGGGGCCTACGAGCAGTACTTC
>.|TRBV4-1|TRBD1|TRBJ2-7
CASSVQGNYAYEQYF
TGCGCCAGCAGCGTACAGGGGAATTACGCCTACGAGCAGTACTTC
>.|TRBV7-2|TRBD1|TRBJ1-5
CASSWAGQGNQPQHF
TGTGCCAGCAGCTGGGCGGGACAGGGGAACCAGCCCCAGCATTTT
>.|TRBV21-1|.|TRBJ1-5
CASSGGSCGNQPQHF
TGTGCCAGCAGCGGGGGGAGCTGTGGCAATCAGCCCCAGCATTTT
>.|TRBV10-3|.|TRBJ1-5
CAITRDSNQPQHF
TGTGCCATCACCAGGGATAGCAATCAGCCCCAGCATTTT
>.|TRBV19|TRBD1|TRBJ1-5
CASSTLSDREAQHF
TGTGCCAGTAGTACCCTTTCCGACAGGGAGGCCCAGCATTTT
>.|TRBV30|TRBD1|TRBJ1-5
CAWSRTGGDQPQHF
TGTGCCTGGAGTCGGACAGGGGGCGATCAGCCCCAGCATTTT
>.|TRBV7-2|.|TRBJ2-7
CASSSLAVSYEQYF
TGTGCCAGCAGCTCTTTAGCGGTATCCTACGAGCAGTACTTC
>.|TRBV4-3|TRBD1|TRBJ2-7
CASSQDLRPGQGSYEQYF
TGCGCCAGCAGCCAAGATCTTCGGCCGGGACAGGGCTCCTACGAGCAGTACTTC
>.|TRBV27|.|TRBJ2-3
CASSDSRSTDTQYF
TGTGCCAGCAGTGACAGCCGAAGCACAGATACGCAGTATTTT
>few|TRBV25-1|.|TRBJ2-7
CASSRPSTLGPSYEQYF
TGTGCCAGCAGTAGACCTTCAACACTAGGCCCCTCCTACGAGCAGTACTTC
>.|TRBV7-9|TRBD1|TRBJ1-1
CASSLDFPGTGVVFTEAFF
TGTGCCAGCAGCTTAGATTTTCCGGGGACAGGGGTGGTTTTCACTGAAGCTTTCTTT
>few|TRBV6-6|.|TRBJ1-4
CASSYLSVTTNEKLFF
TGTGCCAGCAGTTACCTGTCCGTTACAACTAATGAAAAACTGTTTTTT
>.|TRBV30|.|TRBJ1-4
CAWSLSGLWNEKLFF
TGTGCCTGGAGTCTTTCGGGACTGTGGAATGAAAAACTGTTTTTT
>once|TRBV21-1|.|TRBJ1-2
CASSKAGGSLGYTF
TGTGCCAGCAGCAAAGCAGGGGGTTCCCTAGGCTACACCTTC
>.|TRBV7-7|.|TRBJ2-2
CASSLDRANTGELFF
TGTGCCAGCAGCTTAGACAGGGCGAACACCGGGGAGCTGTTTTTT
>.|TRBV14|.|TRBJ2-5
CASSQDGQRKTQYF
TGTGCCAGCAGCCAAGATGGACAGCGGAAGACCCAGTACTTC
>.|TRBV4-1|.|TRBJ2-5
CASSHGLTWTQYF
TGCGCCAGCAGCCACGGACTAACTTGGACCCAGTACTTC
>.|TRBV10-1|.|TRBJ1-1
CASSELRGTEAFF
TGCGCCAGCAGTGAGCTTAGGGGGACTGAAGCTTTCTTT
>once|TRBV11-2|.|TRBJ2-1
CASSLAGLNNEQFF
TGTGCCAGCAGCTTAGCCGGACTAAACAATGAGCAGTTCTTC
>few|TRBV13|.|TRBJ1-1
CASSIGQPNTEAFF
TGTGCCAGCAGTATAGGACAGCCGAACACTGAAGCTTTCTTT
>.|TRBV13|TRBD1|TRBJ2-7
CASSPRTGTGEYEQYF
TGTGCCAGCAGCCCGAGGACCGGGACAGGGGAGTACGAGCAGTACTTC
>few|TRBV6-5|TRBD2|TRBJ2-7
CASIGGRLSEQYF
TGTGCCAGCATAGGCGGGAGATTAAGCGAGCAGTACTTC
>.|TRBV19|TRBD2|TRBJ2-7
CASSPTSGRSYEQYF
TGTGCCAGTAGTCCTACTAGCGGGAGGTCGTACGAGCAGTACTTC
>.|TRBV28|.|TRBJ2-7
CASMGSTTYEQYF
TGTGCCAGCATGGGGTCGACTACCTACGAGCAGTACTTC
>few|TRBV7-9|.|TRBJ1-2
CASSLPAKGGGYGYTF
TGTGCCAGCAGCCTACCAGCGAAGGGTGGAGGCTATGGCTACACCTTC
>.|TRBV18|.|TRBJ2-3
CASSPSDTQYF
TGTGCCAGCTCACCGTCTGATACGCAGTATTTT
>.|TRBV7-3|.|TRBJ2-1
CASGTGSGRFFF
TGTGCCAGCGGAACTGGGAGCGGGCGTTTTTTCTTC